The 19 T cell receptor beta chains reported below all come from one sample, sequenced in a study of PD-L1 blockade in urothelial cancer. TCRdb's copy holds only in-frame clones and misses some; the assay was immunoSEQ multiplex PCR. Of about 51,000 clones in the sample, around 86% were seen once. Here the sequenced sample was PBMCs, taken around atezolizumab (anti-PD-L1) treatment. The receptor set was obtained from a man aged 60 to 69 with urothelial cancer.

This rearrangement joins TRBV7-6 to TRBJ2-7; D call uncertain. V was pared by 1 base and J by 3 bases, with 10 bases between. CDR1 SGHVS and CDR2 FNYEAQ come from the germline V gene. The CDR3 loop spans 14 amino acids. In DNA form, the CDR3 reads TGTGCCAGCAGCTTAGGGTCACATCTCTACGAGCAGTACTTC. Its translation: CASSLGSHLYEQYF.

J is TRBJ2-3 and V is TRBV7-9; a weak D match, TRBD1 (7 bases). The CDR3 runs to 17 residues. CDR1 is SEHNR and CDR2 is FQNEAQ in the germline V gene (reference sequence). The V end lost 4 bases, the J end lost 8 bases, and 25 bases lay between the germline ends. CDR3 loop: CASSSPRQGGGLGTQYF. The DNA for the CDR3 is TGTGCCAGCAGCTCCCCTCGACAGGGTGGAGGGCTAGGTACGCAGTATTTT.

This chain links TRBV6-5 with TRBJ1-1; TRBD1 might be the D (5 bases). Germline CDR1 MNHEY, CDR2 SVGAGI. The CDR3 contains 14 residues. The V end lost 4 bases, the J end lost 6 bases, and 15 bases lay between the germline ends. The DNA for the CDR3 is TGTGCCAGCAGTTTGAGGACGGGAGGGGCTGAAGCTTTCTTT. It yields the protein CASSLRTGGAEAFF.

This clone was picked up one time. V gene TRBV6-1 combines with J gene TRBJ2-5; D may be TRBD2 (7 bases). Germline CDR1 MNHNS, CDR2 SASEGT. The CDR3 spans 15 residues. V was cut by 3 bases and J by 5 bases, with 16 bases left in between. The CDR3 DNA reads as TGTGCCAGCAGTGAGGTTCCGGGGGGCGGGGAGACCCAGTACTTC. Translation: CASSEVPGGGETQYF.

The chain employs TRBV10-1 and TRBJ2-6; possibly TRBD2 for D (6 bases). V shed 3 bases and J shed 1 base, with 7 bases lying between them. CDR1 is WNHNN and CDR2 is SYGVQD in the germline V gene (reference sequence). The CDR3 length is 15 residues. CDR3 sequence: CASSDAGSGANVLTF. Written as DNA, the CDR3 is TGCGCCAGCAGTGACGCGGGGTCTGGGGCCAACGTCCTGACTTTC.

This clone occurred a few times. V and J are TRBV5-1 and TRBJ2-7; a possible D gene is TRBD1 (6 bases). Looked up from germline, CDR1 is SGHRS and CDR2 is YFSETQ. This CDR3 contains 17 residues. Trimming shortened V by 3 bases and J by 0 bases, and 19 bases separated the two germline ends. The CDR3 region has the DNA TGCGCCAGCAGCTACCGAAGACCGGGACAAAGCTCCTACGAGCAGTACTTC. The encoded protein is CASSYRRPGQSSYEQYF.

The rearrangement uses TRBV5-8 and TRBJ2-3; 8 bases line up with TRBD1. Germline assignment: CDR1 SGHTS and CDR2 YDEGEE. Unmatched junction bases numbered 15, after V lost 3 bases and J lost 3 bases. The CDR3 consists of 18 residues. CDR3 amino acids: CASSYVGLDRDATDTQYF. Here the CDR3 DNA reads TGTGCCAGCAGCTACGTGGGGCTGGACAGGGATGCGACAGATACGCAGTATTTT. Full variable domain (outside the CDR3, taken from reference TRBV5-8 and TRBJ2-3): EAGVTQSPTHLIKTRGQQATLRCSPISGHTSVYWYQQALGLGLQFLLWYDEGEERNRGNFPPRFSGRQFPNYSSELNVNALELEDSALYLCASSYVGLDRDATDTQYFGPGTRLTVL.

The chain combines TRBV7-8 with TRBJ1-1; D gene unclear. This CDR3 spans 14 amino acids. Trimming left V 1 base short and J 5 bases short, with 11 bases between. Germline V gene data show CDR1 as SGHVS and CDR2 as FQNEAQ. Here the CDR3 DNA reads TGTGCCAGCAGCTTAGTCCTCGGTGGTACTGAAGCTTTCTTT. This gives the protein CASSLVLGGTEAFF.

The CDR3 sequence is CASSQDAQYSRGYEQYF. The DNA for the CDR3 is TGCGCCAGCAGCCAAGATGCCCAGTACAGTCGAGGGTACGAGCAGTACTTC. The rearrangement links TRBV4-1 to TRBJ2-7; D might be TRBD2 (5 bases). CDR3 length: 17 residues. Trimming left V 0 bases short and J 4 bases short, with 19 bases between. The germline CDR1 and CDR2 sequences are MGHRA and YSYEKL.

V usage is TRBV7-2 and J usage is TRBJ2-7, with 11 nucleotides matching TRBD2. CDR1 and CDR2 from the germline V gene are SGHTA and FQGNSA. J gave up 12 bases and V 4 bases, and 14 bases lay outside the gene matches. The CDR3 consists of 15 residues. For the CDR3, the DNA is TGTGCCAGCAGCTCACCGTTTATAGCGGGAGGGACTGTGTACTTC. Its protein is CASSSPFIAGGTVYF.

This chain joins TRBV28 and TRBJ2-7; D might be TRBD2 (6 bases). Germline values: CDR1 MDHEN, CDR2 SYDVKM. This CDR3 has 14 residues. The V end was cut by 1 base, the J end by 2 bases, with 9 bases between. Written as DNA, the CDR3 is TGTGCCAGCAGTTTATTTAGCGGCGCCTACGAGCAGTACTTC. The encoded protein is CASSLFSGAYEQYF.

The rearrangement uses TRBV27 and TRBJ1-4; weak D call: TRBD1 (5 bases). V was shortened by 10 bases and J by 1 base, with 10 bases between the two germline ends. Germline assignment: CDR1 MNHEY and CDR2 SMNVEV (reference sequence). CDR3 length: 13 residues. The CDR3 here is CATQGGTNEKLFF. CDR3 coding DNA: TGTGCCACCCAGGGCGGAACTAATGAAAAACTGTTTTTT.

The CDR3 protein is CASSISGGYGNEQFF. The DNA for the CDR3 is TGTGCCAGTAGTATTAGCGGGGGGTACGGGAATGAGCAGTTCTTC. J is TRBJ2-1 and V is TRBV19; TRBD2 matches 10 bases. The CDR3 sequence is 15 residues long. After removal of 3 bases from V and 7 bases from J, the junction contained 6 bases not matched to a gene. From germline, CDR1 is LNHDA and CDR2 SQIVND (reference sequence).

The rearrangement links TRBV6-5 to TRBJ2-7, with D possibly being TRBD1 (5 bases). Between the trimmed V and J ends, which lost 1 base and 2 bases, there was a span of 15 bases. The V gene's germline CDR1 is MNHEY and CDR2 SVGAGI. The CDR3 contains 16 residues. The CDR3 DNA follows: TGTGCCAGCAGTTACTTCAAGGGGTCCCCAACCTACGAGCAGTACTTC. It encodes CASSYFKGSPTYEQYF.

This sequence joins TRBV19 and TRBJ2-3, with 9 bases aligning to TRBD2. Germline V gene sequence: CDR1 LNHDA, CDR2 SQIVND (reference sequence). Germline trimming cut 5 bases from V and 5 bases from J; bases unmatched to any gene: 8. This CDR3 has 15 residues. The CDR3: CASSPLAGRGDTQYF. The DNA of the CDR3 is TGTGCCAGTAGTCCTCTAGCGGGAAGGGGAGATACGCAGTATTTT.

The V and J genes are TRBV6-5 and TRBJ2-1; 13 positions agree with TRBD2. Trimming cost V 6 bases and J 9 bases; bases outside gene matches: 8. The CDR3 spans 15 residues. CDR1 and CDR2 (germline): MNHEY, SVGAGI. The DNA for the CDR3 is TGTGCCAGCAGGCAGGCACTAGCGGGAGGGGGTGAGCAGTTCTTC. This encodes CASRQALAGGGEQFF.

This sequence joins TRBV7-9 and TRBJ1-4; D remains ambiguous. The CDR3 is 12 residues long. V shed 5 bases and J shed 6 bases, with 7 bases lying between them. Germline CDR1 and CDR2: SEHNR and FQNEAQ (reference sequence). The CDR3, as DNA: TGTGCCAGCAGCCCGTCCGATGAAAAACTGTTTTTT. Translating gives CASSPSDEKLFF.

Written as DNA, the CDR3 is TGTGCCAGTACTGAGCGGGCGGATAGGAATGAGCAGTTCTTC. As protein: CASTERADRNEQFF. The rearrangement joins TRBV19 to TRBJ2-1; D perhaps matches TRBD2 (6 bases). V was trimmed by 7 bases and J by 7 bases, leaving 17 bases between them. CDR3 size: 14 residues. The V gene's germline CDR1 is LNHDA and CDR2 SQIVND (reference sequence).

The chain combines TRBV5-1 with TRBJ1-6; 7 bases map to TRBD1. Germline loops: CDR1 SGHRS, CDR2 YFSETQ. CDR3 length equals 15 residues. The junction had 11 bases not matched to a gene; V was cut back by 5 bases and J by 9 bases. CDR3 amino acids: CASRDTGDYGSPLHF. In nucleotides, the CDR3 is TGCGCCAGCAGAGACACAGGGGATTATGGTTCACCCCTCCACTTT.